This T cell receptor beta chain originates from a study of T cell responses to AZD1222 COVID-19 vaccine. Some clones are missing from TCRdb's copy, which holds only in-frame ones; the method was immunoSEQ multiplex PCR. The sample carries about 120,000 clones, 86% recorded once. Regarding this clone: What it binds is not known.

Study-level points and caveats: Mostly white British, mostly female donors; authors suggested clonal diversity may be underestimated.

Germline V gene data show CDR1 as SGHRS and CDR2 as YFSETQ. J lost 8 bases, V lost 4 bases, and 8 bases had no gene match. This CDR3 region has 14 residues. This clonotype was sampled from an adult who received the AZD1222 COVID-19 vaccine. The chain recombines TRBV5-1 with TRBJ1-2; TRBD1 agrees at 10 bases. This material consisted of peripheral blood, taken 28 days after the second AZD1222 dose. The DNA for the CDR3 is TGCGCCAGCAGCCAGGACGACAGGGGGCTAGGCTACACCTTC. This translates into CASSQDDRGLGYTF.